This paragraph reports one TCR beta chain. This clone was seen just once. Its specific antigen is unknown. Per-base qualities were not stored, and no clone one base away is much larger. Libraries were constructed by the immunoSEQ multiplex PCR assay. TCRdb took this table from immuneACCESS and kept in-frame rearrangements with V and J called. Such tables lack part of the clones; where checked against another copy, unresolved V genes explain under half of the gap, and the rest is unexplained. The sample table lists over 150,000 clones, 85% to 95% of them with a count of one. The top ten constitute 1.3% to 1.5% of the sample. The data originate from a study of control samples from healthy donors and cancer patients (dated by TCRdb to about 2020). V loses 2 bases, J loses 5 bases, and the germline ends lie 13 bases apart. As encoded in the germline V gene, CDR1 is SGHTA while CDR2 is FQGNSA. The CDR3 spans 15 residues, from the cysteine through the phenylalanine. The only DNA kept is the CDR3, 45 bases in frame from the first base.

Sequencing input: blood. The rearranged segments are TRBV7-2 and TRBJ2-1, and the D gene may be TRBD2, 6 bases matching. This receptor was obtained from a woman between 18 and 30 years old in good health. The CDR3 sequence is CASSLYTGVNNEQFF. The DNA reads TGTGCCAGCAGCTTATATACGGGGGTAAACAATGAGCAGTTCTTC.